This TCR beta chain was retrieved from a study of CD8+ T cells in alopecia areata. About the research overall: Twice daily, treated patients received 5 to 10 mg of oral tofacitinib.

Findings and caveats of the study: Unlike in mice, where it was clearer, TCR sharing across patients was less clear, possibly HLA-related.

Once RNA had been extracted, it was reverse transcribed into cDNA to act as the sequencing template. Assay used: immunoSEQ multiplex PCR; TCRdb lists only in-frame clones, some missing. The repertoire holds approximately 200,000 clones, with over 45% as singletons. Of note for this clone: Antigen specificity is unknown.

Sample treatment: oral pan-JAK inhibitor, 5-10 mg twice daily. Collected material from alopecia areata patients comprised lesional scalp punch biopsies and peripheral blood. This sequence was found in a human donor with alopecia areata. The sample in question was CD4+ T cells sorted from blood, obtained at week 24, from a patient treated with tofacitinib.

The CDR3 protein is CASSYSGGLRDEQFF. CDR3 nucleotides: TGTGCCAGCAGCTACTCGGGAGGGCTAAGGGATGAGCAGTTCTTC. This chain joins TRBV7-9 and TRBJ2-1; 8 nucleotides align to TRBD2. Germline lookup yields CDR1 SEHNR and CDR2 FQNEAQ (reference sequence). The CDR3 length is 15 residues. Germline trimming cut 4 bases from V and 8 bases from J; bases unmatched to any gene: 10. The variable domain in full, completed from reference TRBV7-9 and TRBJ2-1, reads DTGVSQNPRHKITKRGQNVTFRCDPISEHNRLYWYRQTLGQGPEFLTYFQNEAQLEKSRLLSDRFSAERPKGSFSTLEIQRTEQGDSAMYLCASSYSGGLRDEQFFGPGTRLTVL.